Listed below are T cell receptor beta chains from one sample, sequenced in a study of T-cell memory formation after mild COVID-19. TCRdb reanalysed the 5' RACE reads using MiXCR and keeps one entry per CDR3 protein. Of 200,000 to 250,000 distinct CDR3 sequences listed, 16% are singletons. The specimen was PBMCs or a T cell subset sorted from them (not recorded which). Receptors were obtained from a man between 18 and 35 years old who had mild COVID-19 (a few samples of this study predate the infection). Cell type and time point are not known. CDR3s include the opening cysteine and the closing phenylalanine or tryptophan. A D gene is named only where the DNA matches it firmly. Clone size is shown for a subset of rows, as once, few, many or a class of expanded clone.

>TRBV7-9|TRBJ2-3|15|NA|few
CASSYLAQSTDTQYF
TGTGCCAGCAGTTACCTAGCGCAAAGCACAGATACGCAGTATTTT
>TRBV6-2/TRBV6-3|TRBJ2-3|14|NA|few
CASSSTLPTDTQYF
TGTGCCAGCAGTTCCACACTACCCACAGATACGCAGTATTTT
>TRBV14|TRBJ2-7|17|NA|many
CASSQDESPGYSYEQYF
TGTGCCAGCAGCCAAGATGAGTCGCCAGGGTATTCCTACGAGCAGTACTTC
>TRBV29-1|TRBJ2-3|13|TRBD2|NA
CSVDSGGTDTQYF
TGCAGCGTCGACAGCGGGGGCACAGATACGCAGTATTTT
>TRBV2|TRBJ1-1|14|TRBD1|NA
CATGQGAGDTEAFF
TGTGCCACGGGACAGGGGGCTGGGGACACTGAAGCTTTCTTT
>TRBV6-5|TRBJ1-6|15|TRBD1|few
CASSYSTGLGSPLHF
TGTGCCAGCAGTTACTCGACAGGGTTAGGTTCACCCCTCCACTTT
>TRBV7-6|TRBJ2-1|15|TRBD2|few
CASSLVAGGYNEQFF
TGTGCCAGCAGCTTAGTAGCGGGGGGTTACAATGAGCAGTTCTTC
>TRBV28|TRBJ1-1|15|NA|NA
CASSPGGALNTEAFF
TGTGCCAGCAGCCCCGGGGGGGCATTGAACACTGAAGCTTTCTTT
>TRBV7-8|TRBJ2-5|16|NA|NA
CASSLRQRVLSETQYF
TGTGCCAGCAGCTTACGGCAACGGGTTTTAAGCGAGACCCAGTACTTC
>TRBV7-2|TRBJ1-6|17|TRBD1|NA
CASRQGVGDSYTSPLHF
TGTGCCAGCAGACAGGGGGTTGGGGACTCCTATACTTCACCCCTCCACTTT
>TRBV5-5|TRBJ2-1|15|NA|many
CASSFVRGPYNEQFF
TGTGCCAGCAGCTTTGTGCGGGGGCCATACAATGAGCAGTTCTTC
>TRBV6-6|TRBJ2-5|13|NA|NA
CASSYLEGETQYF
TGTGCCAGCAGTTACCTGGAGGGGGAGACCCAGTACTTC
>TRBV6-1|TRBJ2-5|13|NA|few
CASRAPAEETQYF
TGTGCCAGCAGGGCCCCAGCCGAAGAGACCCAGTACTTC
>TRBV6-5|TRBJ1-4|14|NA|few
CASSSGGAGEKLFF
TGTGCCAGCAGTTCGGGGGGCGCGGGTGAAAAACTGTTTTTT
>TRBV5-1|TRBJ2-2|14|TRBD1|many
CASSLGQTTGELFF
TGCGCCAGCAGCCTGGGACAGACCACCGGGGAGCTGTTTTTT
>TRBV7-2|TRBJ1-1|16|TRBD1|NA
CASSLGQGGPPAEAFF
TGTGCCAGCAGCTTAGGACAGGGGGGCCCTCCTGCTGAAGCTTTCTTT
>TRBV6-1|TRBJ1-3|15|TRBD1|NA
CASRETGAAGNTIYF
TGTGCCAGCAGAGAGACAGGGGCGGCTGGAAACACCATATATTTT
>TRBV28|TRBJ2-3|12|NA|few
CASSDDTDTQYF
TGTGCCAGCAGCGACGACACAGATACGCAGTATTTT